Following are 17 T cell receptor beta chains from one sample sequenced in a study of blood T cell repertoires in COVID-19. The assay was immunoSEQ multiplex PCR, and TCRdb's table has in-frame clones only and misses some. The sample lists 200,000 to 250,000 clones; approximately 80% were seen once. Sequencing input: PBMCs or T cells enriched from blood (not recorded which). The origin of the receptors is a woman in her forties or fifties with acute COVID-19.

The J gene is TRBJ1-2, the V gene TRBV11-2, with D perhaps TRBD1 (5 bases). Trimming took 1 base from V and 7 from J, leaving 10 bases between them. Germline CDR1 reads SGHAT; CDR2 reads FQNNGV. CDR3 size: 13 residues. The CDR3 reads CASSLGGGVGYTF. The CDR3 nucleotides are TGTGCCAGCAGCTTAGGTGGGGGGGTTGGCTACACCTTC.

The chain has TRBV6-2 or TRBV6-3 and TRBJ2-7; TRBD1 might be the D (7 bases). V lost 0 bases, J lost 11 bases, and 20 bases lay in between. CDR3 length: 15 amino acids. CDR1 and CDR2 from the germline V gene are MNHEY and SVGEGT. This CDR3 is CASSYSEGTASEKYF. Here the CDR3 DNA reads TGTGCCAGCAGTTACTCGGAGGGGACAGCGAGTGAGAAGTACTTC.

The chain is built from TRBV6-2 or TRBV6-3 and TRBJ1-5; TRBD1 agrees at 9 bases. This CDR3 is built from 15 residues. The J segment lost 5 bases and the V segment lost 5 bases, leaving 7 bases of the junction unmatched. The germline V gene has CDR1 MNHEY and CDR2 SVGEGT. The CDR3 spells CASSGQGLIHQPQHF. For the CDR3, the DNA is TGTGCCAGCAGTGGACAGGGGTTGATTCATCAGCCCCAGCATTTT.

This clone was counted a single time. One junction end does not reproduce the germline sequence, and a read error may be involved. The rearrangement links TRBV7-2 to TRBJ2-3, with D perhaps TRBD2 (5 bases). Germline V lookup: CDR1 SGHTA, CDR2 FQGNSA. The CDR3 spans 13 residues. CDR3 amino acids: CASSLTGLANKFF. The CDR3 region has the DNA TGTGCCAGCAGCCTTACCGGGCTAGCTAATAAGTTTTTT. Based on the CDR3 plus reference TRBV7-2 and TRBJ2-3, the full variable domain is GAGVSQSPSNKVTEKGKDVELRCDPISGHTALYWYRQSLGQGLEFLIYFQGNSAPDKSGLPSDRFSAERTGGSVSTLTIQRTQQEDSAVYLCASSLTGLANKFFGPGTRLTVL.

V gene TRBV6-5 combines with J gene TRBJ1-4, with 7 bases aligning to TRBD1. CDR3 length: 15 residues. With V trimmed by 5 bases and J by 7 bases, 10 bases remained unmatched. From germline, CDR1 is MNHEY and CDR2 SVGAGI. CDR3 residues: CASSPHRGTGEKLFF. The CDR3 coding sequence is TGTGCCAGCAGTCCCCACAGGGGAACCGGTGAAAAACTGTTTTTT.

The rearrangement uses TRBV24-1 and TRBJ1-5; 9 bases map to TRBD1. Germline V lookup: CDR1 KGHDR, CDR2 SFDVKD. This CDR3 contains 15 residues. Trimming at V came to 2 bases and at J to 4 bases, leaving 2 bases not matched to a gene. The DNA of the CDR3 is TGTGCCACCAGTGATTCCGGGACAGGGAATCAGCCCCAGCATTTT. Protein: CATSDSGTGNQPQHF.

This clone was seen only once. The V and J genes are TRBV12-2 and TRBJ2-3; TRBD2 was called by the table and not checked on the DNA. TRBV12-2 is an annotated pseudogene. This CDR3 has 17 residues. CDR3 residues: CASRPRPSGMGTDTQYF. For the CDR3, the DNA is TGTGCAAGTCGCCCCCGGCCTAGCGGAATGGGCACAGATACGCAGTATTTT.

The V gene is TRBV7-2, the J gene TRBJ2-3; 9 positions match TRBD2. This CDR3 has 18 residues. CDR1 and CDR2 from the germline V gene are SGHTA and FQGNSA. The V segment lost 5 bases and the J segment 5 bases; nucleotides outside the gene matches: 17. The CDR3 sequence is CASSPHPRVAGVQDTQYF. In nucleotides, the CDR3 is TGTGCCAGCAGCCCCCACCCTCGGGTAGCGGGAGTGCAAGATACGCAGTATTTT.

The V and J genes are TRBV28 and TRBJ1-2; possibly TRBD1 for D (5 bases). Germline CDR1 and CDR2: MDHEN and SYDVKM. CDR3 length: 13 residues. Trimming took 2 bases from V and 4 from J, leaving 8 bases between them. CDR3: CASSLRQPYGYTF. CDR3 sequence (DNA): TGTGCCAGCAGTTTACGACAGCCCTATGGCTACACCTTC.

This clone has more than one count but fewer than ten. The chain employs TRBV6-5 and TRBJ2-2; D is uncertain. CDR3 length: 14 residues. Trimming pared 6 bases from V and 1 base from J, leaving 9 bases between. Germline V gives CDR1 MNHEY, CDR2 SVGAGI. The CDR3 sequence is CASSQVRNTGELFF. The DNA of the CDR3 is TGTGCCAGCAGCCAGGTTAGGAACACCGGGGAGCTGTTTTTT.

V and J are TRBV6-5 and TRBJ1-4; no clear D gene. The CDR3 runs to 12 residues. The germline V gene has CDR1 MNHEY and CDR2 SVGAGI. The germline V and J ends were trimmed by 6 bases and 6 bases, with 8 bases remaining between them. The CDR3 DNA follows: TGTGCCAGCAGAAAGCCCCATGAAAAACTGTTTTTT. Translation: CASRKPHEKLFF.

The V and J genes are TRBV7-9 and TRBJ1-5, with D maybe TRBD1 (5 bases). Looked up from germline, CDR1 is SEHNR and CDR2 is FQNEAQ (reference sequence). Trimming took 6 bases from V and 5 from J, leaving 17 bases between them. The CDR3 is made up of 15 amino acids. CDR3 coding DNA: TGTGCCAGCAGTCCTGGGGGGAAACCCTATCAGCCCCAGCATTTT. Encoded protein: CASSPGGKPYQPQHF.

The chain recombines TRBV27 with TRBJ2-7, with unresolved D. V was pared by 4 bases and J by 2 bases, with 3 bases between. Germline assignment: CDR1 MNHEY and CDR2 SMNVEV (reference sequence). The CDR3 runs to 11 residues. CDR3 in DNA: TGTGCCAGCAGTTCTACCTACGAGCAGTACTTC. As protein: CASSSTYEQYF.

The chain uses TRBV7-6 and TRBJ2-5; 7 bases fit TRBD2. Germline trimming cut 1 base from V and 2 bases from J; bases unmatched to any gene: 4. This CDR3 is 15 amino acids long. The germline V gene encodes CDR1 SGHVS and CDR2 FNYEAQ. The CDR3 sequence is CASSLGSGKQETQYF. As DNA, the CDR3 is TGTGCCAGCAGCTTAGGAAGCGGGAAGCAAGAGACCCAGTACTTC.

The chain employs TRBV5-8 and TRBJ1-4; 8 bases align to TRBD1. CDR1 is SGHTS and CDR2 is YDEGEE in the germline V gene. The CDR3 spans 16 residues. V lost 4 bases to trimming and J lost 1 base; unmatched junction nucleotides: 6. CDR3 nucleotides: TGTGCCAGCAGCCCGGCCAGGGGGCGAACTAATGAAAAACTGTTTTTT. It translates to CASSPARGRTNEKLFF.

The chain couples TRBV19 to TRBJ1-4; 8 nucleotides match TRBD1. V lost 3 bases to trimming and J lost 17 bases; unmatched junction nucleotides: 5. Looked up from germline, CDR1 is LNHDA and CDR2 is SQIVND (reference sequence). The CDR3 is made up of 11 amino acids. The chain's CDR3 is CASSMGQAPFF. The DNA of the CDR3 is TGTGCCAGTAGTATGGGACAGGCTCCCTTTTTT.

This clone was picked up many times. The chain has TRBV10-3 and TRBJ2-3; D is undetermined. From germline, CDR1 is ENHRY and CDR2 SYGVKD. V was trimmed by 6 bases and J by 1 base, leaving 11 bases between them. The CDR3 runs 14 residues. The CDR3 spells CAISLFRGTDTQYF. CDR3 nucleotides: TGTGCCATCAGCCTTTTCCGGGGCACAGATACGCAGTATTTT.